This T cell receptor (beta chain) was sequenced in a study of blood T cell repertoires in COVID-19. Looking at the study overall: From the United States, Italy and Spain came samples of acute and convalescent COVID-19.

V lost 4 bases and J lost 4, with 10 bases in between. CDR1 SQVTM and CDR2 ANQGSEA come from the germline V gene. The CDR3 runs to 12 residues. Cohort placement rested on clinical history that participants reported themselves. Symptom resolution, clearance, or two negative PCRs marked donors in Cohort 3 as recovered. Per the authors' pipeline: Amplification of reference gene primers provided the estimated nucleated cell counts. Here immunoSEQ multiplex PCR was the method, and the copy in TCRdb shows in-frame clones only, minus some. For V, J and clone size, that table is used; D and trimming come from the DNA. The sample contains about 270,000 clones, roughly 90% of which appear only once.

The clonotype comes from a woman aged 25 to 39 who had recovered from COVID-19. This chain uses TRBV29-1 with TRBJ1-2; D perhaps matches TRBD1 (5 bases). What was sequenced was PBMCs or T cells enriched from blood (not recorded which). Here the CDR3 reads CSVGEQGYGYTF. The CDR3 coding sequence is TGCAGCGTTGGTGAGCAGGGCTATGGCTACACCTTC.